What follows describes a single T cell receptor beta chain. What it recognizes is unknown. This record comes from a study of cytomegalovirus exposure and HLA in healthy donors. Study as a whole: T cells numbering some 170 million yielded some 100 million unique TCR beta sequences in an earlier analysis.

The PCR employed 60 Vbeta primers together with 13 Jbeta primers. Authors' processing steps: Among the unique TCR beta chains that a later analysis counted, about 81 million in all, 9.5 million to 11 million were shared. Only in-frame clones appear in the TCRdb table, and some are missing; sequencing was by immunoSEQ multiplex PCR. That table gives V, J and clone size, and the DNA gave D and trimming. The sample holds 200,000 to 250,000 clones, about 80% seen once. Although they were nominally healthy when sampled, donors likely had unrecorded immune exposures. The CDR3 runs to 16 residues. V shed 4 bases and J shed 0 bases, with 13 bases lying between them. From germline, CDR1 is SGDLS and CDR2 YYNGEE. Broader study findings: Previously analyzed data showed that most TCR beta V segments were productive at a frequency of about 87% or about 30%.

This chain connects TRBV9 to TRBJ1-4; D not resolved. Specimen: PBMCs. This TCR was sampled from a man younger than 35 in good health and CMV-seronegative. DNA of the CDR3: TGTGCCAGCAGCCCCAGGCCGGAAGCAACTAATGAAAAACTGTTTTTT. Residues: CASSPRPEATNEKLFF. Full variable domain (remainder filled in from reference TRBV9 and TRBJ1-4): DSGVTQTPKHLITATGQRVTLRCSPRSGDLSVYWYQQSLDQGLQFLIQYYNGEERAKGNILERFSAQQFPDLHSELNLSSLELGDSALYFCASSPRPEATNEKLFFGSGTQLSVL.